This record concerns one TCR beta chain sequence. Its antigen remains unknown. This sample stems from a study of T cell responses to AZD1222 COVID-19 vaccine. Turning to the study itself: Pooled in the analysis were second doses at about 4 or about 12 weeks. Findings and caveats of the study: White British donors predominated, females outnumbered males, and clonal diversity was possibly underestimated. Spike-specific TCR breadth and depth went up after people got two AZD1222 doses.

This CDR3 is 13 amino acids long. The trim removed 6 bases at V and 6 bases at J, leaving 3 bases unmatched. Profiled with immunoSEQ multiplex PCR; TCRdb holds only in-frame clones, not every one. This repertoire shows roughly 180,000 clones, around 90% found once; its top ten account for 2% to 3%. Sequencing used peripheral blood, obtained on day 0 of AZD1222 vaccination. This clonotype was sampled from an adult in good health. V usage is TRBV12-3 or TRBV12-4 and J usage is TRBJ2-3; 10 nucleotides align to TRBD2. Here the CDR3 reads CASRATSGDTQYF. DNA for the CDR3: TGTGCCAGCAGGGCGACTAGCGGGGATACGCAGTATTTT.